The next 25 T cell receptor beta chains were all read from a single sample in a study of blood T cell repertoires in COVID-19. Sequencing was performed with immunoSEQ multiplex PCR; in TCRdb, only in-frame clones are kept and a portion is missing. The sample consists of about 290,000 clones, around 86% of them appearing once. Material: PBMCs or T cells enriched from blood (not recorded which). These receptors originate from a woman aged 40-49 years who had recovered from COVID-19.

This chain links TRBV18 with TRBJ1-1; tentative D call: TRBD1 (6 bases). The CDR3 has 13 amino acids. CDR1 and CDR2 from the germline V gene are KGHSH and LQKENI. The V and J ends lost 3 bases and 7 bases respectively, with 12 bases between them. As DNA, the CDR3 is TGTGCCAGCTCACCTCGGGGGGCAGATGAAGCTTTCTTT. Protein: CASSPRGADEAFF.

In DNA, the CDR3 is TGTGCCAGCTCTCGAGGACAGGCCAACTCTGGAAACACCATATATTTT. It encodes CASSRGQANSGNTIYF. This sequence joins TRBV18 and TRBJ1-3; 7 nucleotides align to TRBD1. The CDR3 covers 16 residues. CDR1 and CDR2 (germline): KGHSH, LQKENI. Germline trimming cut 6 bases from V and 0 bases from J; bases unmatched to any gene: 8.

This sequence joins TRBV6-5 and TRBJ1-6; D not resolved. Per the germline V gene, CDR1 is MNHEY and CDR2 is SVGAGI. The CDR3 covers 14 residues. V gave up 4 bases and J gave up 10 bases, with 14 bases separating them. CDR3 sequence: CASSSEAVLSPLHF. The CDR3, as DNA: TGTGCCAGCAGTTCGGAGGCAGTTTTATCACCCCTCCACTTT.

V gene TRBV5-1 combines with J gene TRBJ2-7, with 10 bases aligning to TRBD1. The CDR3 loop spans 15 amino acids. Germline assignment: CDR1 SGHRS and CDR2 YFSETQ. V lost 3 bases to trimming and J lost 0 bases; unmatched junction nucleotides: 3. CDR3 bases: TGCGCCAGCAGCTCGCGACAGGGGGCCTCCTACGAGCAGTACTTC. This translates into CASSSRQGASYEQYF.

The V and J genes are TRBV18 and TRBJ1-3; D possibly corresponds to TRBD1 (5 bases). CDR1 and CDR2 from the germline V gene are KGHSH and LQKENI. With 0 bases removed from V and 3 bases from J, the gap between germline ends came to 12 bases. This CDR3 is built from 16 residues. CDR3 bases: TGTGCCAGCTCACCACCGCAGGGTTCGGGTGGAAACACCATATATTTT. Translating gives CASSPPQGSGGNTIYF.

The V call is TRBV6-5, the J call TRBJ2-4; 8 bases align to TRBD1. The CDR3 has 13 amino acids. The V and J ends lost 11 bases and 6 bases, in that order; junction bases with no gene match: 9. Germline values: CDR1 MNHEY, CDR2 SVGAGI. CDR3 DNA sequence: TGTGCCGCCTGGACAGGGCCGGGAAACATTCAGTACTTC. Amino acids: CAAWTGPGNIQYF.

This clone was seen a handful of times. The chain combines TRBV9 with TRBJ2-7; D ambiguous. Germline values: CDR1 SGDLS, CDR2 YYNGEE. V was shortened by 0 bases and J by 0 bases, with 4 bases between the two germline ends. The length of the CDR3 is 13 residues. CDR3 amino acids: CASSVDGSYEQYF. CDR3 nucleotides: TGTGCCAGCAGCGTAGACGGCTCCTACGAGCAGTACTTC.

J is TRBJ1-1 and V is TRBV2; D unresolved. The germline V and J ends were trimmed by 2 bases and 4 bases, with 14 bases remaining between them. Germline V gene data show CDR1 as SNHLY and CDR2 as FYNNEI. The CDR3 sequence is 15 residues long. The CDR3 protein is CASSESRVAPTEAFF. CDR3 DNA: TGTGCCAGCAGTGAAAGTCGGGTAGCCCCCACTGAAGCTTTCTTT.

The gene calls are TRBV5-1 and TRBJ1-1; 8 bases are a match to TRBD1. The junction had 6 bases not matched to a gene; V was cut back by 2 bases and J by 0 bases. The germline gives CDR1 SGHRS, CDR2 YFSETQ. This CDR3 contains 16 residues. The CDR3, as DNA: TGCGCCAGCAGCTTAAGAGGGGACAGGTTGAACACTGAAGCTTTCTTT. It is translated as CASSLRGDRLNTEAFF.

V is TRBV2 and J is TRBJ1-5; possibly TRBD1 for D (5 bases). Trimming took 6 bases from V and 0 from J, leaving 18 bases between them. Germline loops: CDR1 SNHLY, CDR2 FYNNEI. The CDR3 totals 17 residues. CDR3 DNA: TGTGCCAGCAGGGGACTGGGGCACCGCTATAGCAATCAGCCCCAGCATTTT. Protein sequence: CASRGLGHRYSNQPQHF.

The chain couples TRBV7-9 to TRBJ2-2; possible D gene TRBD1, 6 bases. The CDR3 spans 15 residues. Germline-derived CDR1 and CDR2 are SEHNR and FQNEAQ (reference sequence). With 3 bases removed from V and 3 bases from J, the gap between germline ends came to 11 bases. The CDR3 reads CASSFWQGYTGELFF. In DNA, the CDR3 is TGTGCCAGCAGCTTTTGGCAGGGGTACACCGGGGAGCTGTTTTTT. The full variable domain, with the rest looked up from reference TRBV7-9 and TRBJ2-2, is DTGVSQNPRHKITKRGQNVTFRCDPISEHNRLYWYRQTLGQGPEFLTYFQNEAQLEKSRLLSDRFSAERPKGSFSTLEIQRTEQGDSAMYLCASSFWQGYTGELFFGEGSRLTVL.

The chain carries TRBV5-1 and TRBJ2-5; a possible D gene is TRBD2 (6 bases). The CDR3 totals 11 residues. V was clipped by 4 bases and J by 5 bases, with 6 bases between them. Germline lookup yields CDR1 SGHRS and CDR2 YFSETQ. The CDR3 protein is CASSGGETQYF. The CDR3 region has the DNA TGCGCCAGCAGCGGGGGGGAGACCCAGTACTTC. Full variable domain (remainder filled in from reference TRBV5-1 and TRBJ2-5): KAGVTQTPRYLIKTRGQQVTLSCSPISGHRSVSWYQQTPGQGLQFLFEYFSETQRNKGNFPGRFSGRQFSNSRSEMNVSTLELGDSALYLCASSGGETQYFGPGTRLLVL.

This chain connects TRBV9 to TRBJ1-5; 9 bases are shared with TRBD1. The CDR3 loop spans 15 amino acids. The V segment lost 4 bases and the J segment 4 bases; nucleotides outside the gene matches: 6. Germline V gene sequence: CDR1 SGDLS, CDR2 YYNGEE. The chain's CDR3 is CASSPQGAENQPQHF. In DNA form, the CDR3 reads TGTGCCAGCAGCCCACAGGGGGCGGAGAATCAGCCCCAGCATTTT. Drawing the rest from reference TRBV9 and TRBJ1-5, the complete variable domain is DSGVTQTPKHLITATGQRVTLRCSPRSGDLSVYWYQQSLDQGLQFLIQYYNGEERAKGNILERFSAQQFPDLHSELNLSSLELGDSALYFCASSPQGAENQPQHFGDGTRLSIL.

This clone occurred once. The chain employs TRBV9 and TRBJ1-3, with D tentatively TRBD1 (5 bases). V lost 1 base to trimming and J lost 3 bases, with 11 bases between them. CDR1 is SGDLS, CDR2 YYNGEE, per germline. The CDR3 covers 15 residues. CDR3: CASSVLTGGGNTIYF. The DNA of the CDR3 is TGTGCCAGCAGCGTATTAACAGGCGGTGGAAACACCATATATTTT.

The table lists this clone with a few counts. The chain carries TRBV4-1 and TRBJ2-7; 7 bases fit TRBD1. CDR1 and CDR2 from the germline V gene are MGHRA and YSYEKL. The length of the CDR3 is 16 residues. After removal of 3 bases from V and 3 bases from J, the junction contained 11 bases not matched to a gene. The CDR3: CASSQYPEGANYEQYF. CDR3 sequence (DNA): TGCGCCAGCAGCCAGTACCCTGAGGGGGCTAACTACGAGCAGTACTTC.

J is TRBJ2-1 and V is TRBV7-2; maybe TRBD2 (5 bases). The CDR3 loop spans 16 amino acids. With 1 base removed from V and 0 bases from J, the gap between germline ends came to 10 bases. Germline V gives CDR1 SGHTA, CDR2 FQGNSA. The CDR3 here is CASSLVSGSSYNEQFF. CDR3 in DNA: TGTGCCAGCAGCTTAGTGTCGGGGAGCTCCTACAATGAGCAGTTCTTC.

CDR3 amino acids: CASSLRPGGGSPYEQYF. DNA of the CDR3: TGTGCCAGCAGCTTACGGCCGGGGGGCGGGAGCCCCTACGAGCAGTACTTC. The gene calls are TRBV7-2 and TRBJ2-7; D is perhaps TRBD2 (7 bases). The length of the CDR3 is 17 residues. Germline-derived CDR1 and CDR2 are SGHTA and FQGNSA. V lost 2 bases and J 2 bases, leaving 19 bases between the germline ends.

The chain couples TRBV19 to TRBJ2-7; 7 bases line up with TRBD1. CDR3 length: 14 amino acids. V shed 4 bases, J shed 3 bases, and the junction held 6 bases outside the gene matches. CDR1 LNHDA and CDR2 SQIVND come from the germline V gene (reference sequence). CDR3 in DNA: TGTGCCAGTAGTACTGGGACAGAACACTACGAGCAGTACTTC. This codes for CASSTGTEHYEQYF.

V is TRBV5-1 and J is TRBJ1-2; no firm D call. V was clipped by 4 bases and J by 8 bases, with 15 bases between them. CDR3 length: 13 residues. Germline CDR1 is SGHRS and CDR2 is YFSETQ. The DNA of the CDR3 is TGCGCCAGCAGCCGGACTCCGGCGGGGGGCTACACCTTC. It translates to CASSRTPAGGYTF. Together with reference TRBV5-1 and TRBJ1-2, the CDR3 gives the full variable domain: KAGVTQTPRYLIKTRGQQVTLSCSPISGHRSVSWYQQTPGQGLQFLFEYFSETQRNKGNFPGRFSGRQFSNSRSEMNVSTLELGDSALYLCASSRTPAGGYTFGSGTRLTVV.

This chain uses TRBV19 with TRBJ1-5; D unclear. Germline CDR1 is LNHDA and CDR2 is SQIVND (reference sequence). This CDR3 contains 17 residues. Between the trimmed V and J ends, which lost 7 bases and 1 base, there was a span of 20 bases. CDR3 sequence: CASTHTHSGASNQPQHF. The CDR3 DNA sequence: TGTGCCAGTACCCATACCCACAGCGGCGCAAGCAATCAGCCCCAGCATTTT. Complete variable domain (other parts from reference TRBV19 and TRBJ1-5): DGGITQSPKYLFRKEGQNVTLSCEQNLNHDAMYWYRQDPGQGLRLIYYSQIVNDFQKGDIAEGYSVSREKKESFPLTVTSAQKNPTAFYLCASTHTHSGASNQPQHFGDGTRLSIL.

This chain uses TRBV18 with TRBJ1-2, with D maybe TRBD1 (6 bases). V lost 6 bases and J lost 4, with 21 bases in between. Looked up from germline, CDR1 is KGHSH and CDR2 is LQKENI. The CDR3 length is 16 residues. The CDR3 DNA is TGTGCCAGCTCGGCTGGGACACAACCACCGATCTATGGCTACACCTTC. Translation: CASSAGTQPPIYGYTF. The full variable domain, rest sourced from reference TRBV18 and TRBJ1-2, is NAGVMQNPRHLVRRRGQEARLRCSPMKGHSHVYWYRQLPEEGLKFMVYLQKENIIDESGMPKERFSAEFPKEGPSILRIQQVVRGDSAAYFCASSAGTQPPIYGYTFGSGTRLTVV.

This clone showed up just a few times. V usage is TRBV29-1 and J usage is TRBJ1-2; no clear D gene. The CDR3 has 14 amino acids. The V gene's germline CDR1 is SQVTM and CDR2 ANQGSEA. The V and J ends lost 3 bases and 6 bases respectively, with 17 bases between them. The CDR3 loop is CSVDGRTIADGYTF. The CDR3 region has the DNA TGCAGCGTTGATGGCCGGACCATAGCGGATGGCTACACCTTC.

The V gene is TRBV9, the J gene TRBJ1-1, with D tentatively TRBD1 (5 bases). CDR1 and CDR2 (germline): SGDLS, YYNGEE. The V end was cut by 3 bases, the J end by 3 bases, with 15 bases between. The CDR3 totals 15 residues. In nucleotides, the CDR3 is TGTGCCAGCAGCGCCCTTTTATGGGGGGACACTGAAGCTTTCTTT. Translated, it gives CASSALLWGDTEAFF.

The CDR3 DNA reads TGTGCCTGCCCCGGGACAGGGCTTGGCTACACCTTC. Its translation: CACPGTGLGYTF. The chain joins TRBV30 to TRBJ1-2; 9 nucleotides agree with TRBD1. Germline trimming cut 6 bases from V and 7 bases from J; bases unmatched to any gene: 6. This CDR3 is built from 12 residues. Germline CDR1 reads GTSNPN; CDR2 reads SVGIG (reference sequence).

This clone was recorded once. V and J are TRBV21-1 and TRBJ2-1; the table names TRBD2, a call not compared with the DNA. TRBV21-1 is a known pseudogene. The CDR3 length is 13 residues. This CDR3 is CASSKGEVKEQFF. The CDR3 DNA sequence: TGTGCCAGCAGCAAAGGGGAGGTTAAGGAGCAGTTCTTC.